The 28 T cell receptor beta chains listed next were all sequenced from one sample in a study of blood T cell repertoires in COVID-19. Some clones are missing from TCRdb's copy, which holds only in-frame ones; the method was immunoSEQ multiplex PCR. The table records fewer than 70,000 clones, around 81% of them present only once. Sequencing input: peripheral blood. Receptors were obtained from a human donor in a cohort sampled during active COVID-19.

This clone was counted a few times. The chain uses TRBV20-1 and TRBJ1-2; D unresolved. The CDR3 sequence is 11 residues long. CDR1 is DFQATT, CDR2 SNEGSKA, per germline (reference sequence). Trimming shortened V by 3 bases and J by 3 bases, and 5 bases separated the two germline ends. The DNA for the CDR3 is TGCAGTGCTAGGAGGGACTATGGCTACACCTTC. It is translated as CSARRDYGYTF.

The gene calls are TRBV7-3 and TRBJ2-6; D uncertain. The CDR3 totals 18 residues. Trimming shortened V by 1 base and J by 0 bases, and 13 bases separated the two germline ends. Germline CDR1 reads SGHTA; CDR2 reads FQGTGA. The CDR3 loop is CASSLIATRNSGANVLTF. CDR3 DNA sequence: TGTGCCAGCAGCTTAATCGCGACGCGGAACTCTGGGGCCAACGTCCTGACTTTC.

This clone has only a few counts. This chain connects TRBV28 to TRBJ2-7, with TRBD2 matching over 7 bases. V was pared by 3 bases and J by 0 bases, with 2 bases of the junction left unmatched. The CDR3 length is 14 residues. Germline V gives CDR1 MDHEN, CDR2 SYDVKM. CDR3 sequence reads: CASSFTGGSYEQYF. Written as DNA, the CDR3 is TGTGCCAGCAGTTTTACGGGAGGCTCCTACGAGCAGTACTTC. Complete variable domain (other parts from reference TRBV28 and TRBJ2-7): DVKVTQSSRYLVKRTGEKVFLECVQDMDHENMFWYRQDPGLGLRLIYFSYDVKMKEKGDIPEGYSVSREKKERFSLILESASTNQTSMYLCASSFTGGSYEQYFGPGTRLTVT.

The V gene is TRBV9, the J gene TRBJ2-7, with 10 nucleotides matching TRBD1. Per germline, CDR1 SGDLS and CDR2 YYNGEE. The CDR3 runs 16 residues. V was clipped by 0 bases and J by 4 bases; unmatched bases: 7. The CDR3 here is CASSVADRGRTYEQYF. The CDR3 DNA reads TGTGCCAGCAGCGTAGCCGACAGGGGGCGGACTTACGAGCAGTACTTC.

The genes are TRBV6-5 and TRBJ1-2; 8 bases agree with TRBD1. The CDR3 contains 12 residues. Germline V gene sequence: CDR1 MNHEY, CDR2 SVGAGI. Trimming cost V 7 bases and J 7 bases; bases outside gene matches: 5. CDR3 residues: CASTARGLGYTF. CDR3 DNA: TGTGCCAGCACTGCCAGGGGGCTTGGCTACACCTTC.

CDR3 sequence: CASSKGRVPLKHTEAFF. The DNA for the CDR3 is TGTGCCAGCAGCAAAGGGAGGGTCCCCTTGAAGCACACTGAAGCTTTCTTT. The chain couples TRBV21-1 to TRBJ1-1. TRBV21-1 is recorded as a pseudogene. The CDR3 is made up of 17 amino acids.

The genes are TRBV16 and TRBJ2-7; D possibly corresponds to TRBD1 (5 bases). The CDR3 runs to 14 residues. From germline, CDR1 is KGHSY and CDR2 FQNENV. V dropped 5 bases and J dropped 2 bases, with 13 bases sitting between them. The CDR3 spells CASSARQITYEQYF. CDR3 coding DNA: TGTGCCAGCAGCGCTAGACAGATCACCTACGAGCAGTACTTC.

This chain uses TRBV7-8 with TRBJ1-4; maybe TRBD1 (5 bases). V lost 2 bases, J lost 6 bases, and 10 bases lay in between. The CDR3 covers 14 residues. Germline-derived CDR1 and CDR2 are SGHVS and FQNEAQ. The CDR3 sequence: CASSLPGFYEKLFF. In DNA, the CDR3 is TGTGCCAGCAGCTTACCAGGGTTTTATGAAAAACTGTTTTTT.

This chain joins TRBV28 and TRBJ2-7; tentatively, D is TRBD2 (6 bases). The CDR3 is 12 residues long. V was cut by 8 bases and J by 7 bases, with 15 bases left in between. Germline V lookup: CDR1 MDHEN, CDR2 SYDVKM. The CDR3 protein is CASGTGVREQYF. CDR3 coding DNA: TGTGCCAGCGGAACGGGGGTCCGTGAGCAGTACTTC.

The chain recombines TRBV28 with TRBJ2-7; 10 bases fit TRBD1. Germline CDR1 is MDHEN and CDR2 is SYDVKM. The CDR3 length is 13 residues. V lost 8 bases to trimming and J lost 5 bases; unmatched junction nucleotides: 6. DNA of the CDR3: TGTGCCAGCGGGACAGGGGTAAGACACGAGCAGTACTTC. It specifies CASGTGVRHEQYF. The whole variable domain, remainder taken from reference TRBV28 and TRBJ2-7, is DVKVTQSSRYLVKRTGEKVFLECVQDMDHENMFWYRQDPGLGLRLIYFSYDVKMKEKGDIPEGYSVSREKKERFSLILESASTNQTSMYLCASGTGVRHEQYFGPGTRLTVT.

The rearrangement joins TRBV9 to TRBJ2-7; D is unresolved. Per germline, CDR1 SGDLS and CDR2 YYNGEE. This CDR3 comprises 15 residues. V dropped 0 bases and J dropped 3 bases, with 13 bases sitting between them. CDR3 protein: CASSVDLGRFYEQYF. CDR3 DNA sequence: TGTGCCAGCAGCGTAGATCTAGGTCGGTTCTACGAGCAGTACTTC.

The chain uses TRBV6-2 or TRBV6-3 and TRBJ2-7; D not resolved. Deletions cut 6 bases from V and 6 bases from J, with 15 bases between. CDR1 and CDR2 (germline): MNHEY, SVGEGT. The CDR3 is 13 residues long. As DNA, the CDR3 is TGTGCCAGCAGCATTATCGGTCTCGGCGAGCAGTACTTC. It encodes CASSIIGLGEQYF.

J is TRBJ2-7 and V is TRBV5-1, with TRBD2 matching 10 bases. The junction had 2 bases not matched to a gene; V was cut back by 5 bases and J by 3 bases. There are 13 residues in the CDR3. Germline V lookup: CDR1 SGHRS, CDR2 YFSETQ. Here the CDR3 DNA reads TGCGCCAGCAGGATAGCGGGGGGCTACGAGCAGTACTTC. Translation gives CASRIAGGYEQYF. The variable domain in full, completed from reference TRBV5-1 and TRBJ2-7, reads KAGVTQTPRYLIKTRGQQVTLSCSPISGHRSVSWYQQTPGQGLQFLFEYFSETQRNKGNFPGRFSGRQFSNSRSEMNVSTLELGDSALYLCASRIAGGYEQYFGPGTRLTVT.

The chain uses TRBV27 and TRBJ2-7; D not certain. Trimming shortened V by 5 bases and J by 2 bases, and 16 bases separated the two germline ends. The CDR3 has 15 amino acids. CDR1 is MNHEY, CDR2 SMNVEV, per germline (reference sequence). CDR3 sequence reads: CASSPQDIMTYEQYF. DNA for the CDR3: TGTGCCAGCAGTCCCCAAGACATTATGACCTACGAGCAGTACTTC.

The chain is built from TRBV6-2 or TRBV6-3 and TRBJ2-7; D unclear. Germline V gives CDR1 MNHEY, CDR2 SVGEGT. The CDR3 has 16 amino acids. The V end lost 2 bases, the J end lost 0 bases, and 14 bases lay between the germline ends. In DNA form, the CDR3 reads TGTGCCAGCAGTTACGTTCTGGCCTCACCCTCCTACGAGCAGTACTTC. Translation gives CASSYVLASPSYEQYF.

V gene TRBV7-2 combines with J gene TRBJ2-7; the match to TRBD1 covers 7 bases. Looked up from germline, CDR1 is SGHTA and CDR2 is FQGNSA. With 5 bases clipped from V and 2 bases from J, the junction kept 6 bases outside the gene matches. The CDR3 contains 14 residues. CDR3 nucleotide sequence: TGTGCCAGCAGCACGCCGGGACAGCCCTACGAGCAGTACTTC. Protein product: CASSTPGQPYEQYF.

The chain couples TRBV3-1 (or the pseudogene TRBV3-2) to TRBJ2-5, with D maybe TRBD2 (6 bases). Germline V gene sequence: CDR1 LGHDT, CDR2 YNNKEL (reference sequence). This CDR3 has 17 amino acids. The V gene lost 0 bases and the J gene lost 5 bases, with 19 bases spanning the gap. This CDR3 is CASSQDHPTSLWETQYF. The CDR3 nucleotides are TGTGCCAGCAGCCAAGATCATCCTACTAGCCTCTGGGAGACCCAGTACTTC.

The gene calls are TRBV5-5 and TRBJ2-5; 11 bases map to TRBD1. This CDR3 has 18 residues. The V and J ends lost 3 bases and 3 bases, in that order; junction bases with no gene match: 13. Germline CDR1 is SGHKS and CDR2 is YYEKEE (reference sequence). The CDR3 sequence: CASSYLPPGTGGKETQYF. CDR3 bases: TGTGCCAGCAGCTATTTACCACCCGGGACAGGGGGGAAAGAGACCCAGTACTTC.

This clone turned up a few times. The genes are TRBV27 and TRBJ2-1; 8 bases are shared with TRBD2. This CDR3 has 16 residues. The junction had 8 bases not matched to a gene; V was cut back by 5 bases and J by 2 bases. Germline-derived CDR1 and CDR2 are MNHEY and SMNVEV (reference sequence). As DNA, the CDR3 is TGTGCCAGCAGTCTGGACCCGGGACTAGCCTACAATGAGCAGTTCTTC. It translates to CASSLDPGLAYNEQFF.

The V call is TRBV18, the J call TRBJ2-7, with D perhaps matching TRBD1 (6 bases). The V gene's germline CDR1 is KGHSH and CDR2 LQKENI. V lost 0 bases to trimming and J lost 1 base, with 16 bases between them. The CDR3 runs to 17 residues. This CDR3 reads CASSPPSKWTESYEQYF. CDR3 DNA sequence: TGTGCCAGCTCACCACCGAGTAAATGGACAGAATCCTACGAGCAGTACTTC.

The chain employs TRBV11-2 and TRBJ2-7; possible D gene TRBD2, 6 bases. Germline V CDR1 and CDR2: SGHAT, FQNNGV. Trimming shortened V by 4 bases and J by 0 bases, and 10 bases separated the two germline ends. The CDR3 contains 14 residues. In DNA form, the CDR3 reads TGTGCCAGCAGCTGGGACTGGGGCTCCTACGAGCAGTACTTC. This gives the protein CASSWDWGSYEQYF.

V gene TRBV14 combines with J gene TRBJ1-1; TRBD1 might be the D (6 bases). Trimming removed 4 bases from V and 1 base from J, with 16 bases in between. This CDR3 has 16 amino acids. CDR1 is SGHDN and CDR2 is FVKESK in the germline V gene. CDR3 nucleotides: TGTGCCAGCAGCCGATCCGGTGGGGGGGCGAACACTGAAGCTTTCTTT. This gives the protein CASSRSGGGANTEAFF.

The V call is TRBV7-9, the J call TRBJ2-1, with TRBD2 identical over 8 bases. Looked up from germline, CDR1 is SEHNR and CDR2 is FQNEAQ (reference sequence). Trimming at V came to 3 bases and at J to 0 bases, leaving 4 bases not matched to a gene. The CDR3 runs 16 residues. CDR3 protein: CASSFSGMSSYNEQFF. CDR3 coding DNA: TGTGCCAGCAGCTTTAGCGGGATGAGCTCCTACAATGAGCAGTTCTTC.

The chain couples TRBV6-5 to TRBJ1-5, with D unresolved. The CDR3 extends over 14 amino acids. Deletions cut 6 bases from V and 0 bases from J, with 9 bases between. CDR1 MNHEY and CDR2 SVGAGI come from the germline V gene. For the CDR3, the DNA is TGTGCCAGCAGGTCAGGATATAGCAATCAGCCCCAGCATTTT. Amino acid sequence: CASRSGYSNQPQHF.

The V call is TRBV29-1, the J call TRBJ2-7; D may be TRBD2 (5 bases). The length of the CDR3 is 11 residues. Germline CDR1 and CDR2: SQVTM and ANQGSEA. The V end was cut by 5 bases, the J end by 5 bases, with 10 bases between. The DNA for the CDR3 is TGCAGCGTTATGGGAGTCAACGAGCAGTACTTC. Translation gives CSVMGVNEQYF.

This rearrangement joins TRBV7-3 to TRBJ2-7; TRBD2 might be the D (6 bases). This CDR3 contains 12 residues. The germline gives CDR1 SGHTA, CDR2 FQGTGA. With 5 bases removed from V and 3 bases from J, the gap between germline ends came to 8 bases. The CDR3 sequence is CASSTTSYEQYF. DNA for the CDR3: TGTGCCAGCAGCACGACTAGCTACGAGCAGTACTTC.

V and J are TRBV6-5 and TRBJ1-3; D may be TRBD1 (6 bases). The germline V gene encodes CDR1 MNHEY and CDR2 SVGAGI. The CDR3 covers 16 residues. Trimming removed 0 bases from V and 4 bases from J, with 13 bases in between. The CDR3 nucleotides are TGTGCCAGCAGTTACTCGCGGCCTGGGGGCGGAAACACCATATATTTT. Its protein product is CASSYSRPGGGNTIYF.

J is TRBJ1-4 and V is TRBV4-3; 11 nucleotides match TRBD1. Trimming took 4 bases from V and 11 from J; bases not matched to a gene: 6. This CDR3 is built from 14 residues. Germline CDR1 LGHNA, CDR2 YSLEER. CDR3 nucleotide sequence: TGCGCCAGCAGCCCGGGACAGGGGGTGGAGAAACTGTTTTTT. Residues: CASSPGQGVEKLFF.